The clone carrying this T cell receptor (beta chain) showed up just once. Using immunoSEQ multiplex PCR, the repertoire was profiled, and TCRdb retains in-frame clones only, with some absent. Among 72,000 or so clones listed, 80% to 95% were seen once. The entry originates in a study of technical replicates of blood from several donors. The source material was T cells isolated from PBMCs. The sequence derives from a human donor in good health.

CDR3 residues: CASSPDRGLNEQFF. DNA for the CDR3: TGTGCCAGCAGCCCGGACAGGGGGCTGAATGAGCAGTTCTTC. V gene TRBV5-4 combines with J gene TRBJ2-1; TRBD1 matches 11 bases. This CDR3 has 14 residues. Germline V lookup: CDR1 SGHNT, CDR2 YYREEE (reference sequence). V shed 4 bases, J shed 7 bases, and the junction held 4 bases outside the gene matches.